This TCR beta chain was captured by sequencing in a study of blood T cells in healthy people across ages (dated by TCRdb to 2015 to 2017). With regard to the full study: In model experiments, template switching captured about one uniquely barcoded TCR beta cDNA molecule for every two T cells. To avoid experimental bias, donors of different ages were distributed randomly across sequencing lanes. Four age groups were formed from the donors: young (average approximately 15 years), middle-aged (approximately 40), aged (about 62) and long-lived (around 80). To track age-related changes in TCR beta repertoire diversity, the study relied on deep sequencing normalized with unique cDNA molecular identifiers. Two additional independent replicas of 1 million unique cDNA reads from the same blood draw were analyzed for two donors (one aged 18 to 29 and one aged 80 or older). Study-level results and caveats: Bulk unsorted PBMC profiling prevented conclusive comparison of naive and antigen-experienced compartments. Donor CMV infection status was unknown, potentially confounding age-related changes in expanded clonotypes. Total diversity estimates from one million sequenced T cells were considered lower bounds and underestimates. Observed TCR beta diversity per million T cells fell roughly linearly with age, and a significant reduction was already apparent by age around 40. There was a strong correlation between observed TCR beta diversity and the percentage of naive T cells measured by flow cytometry. Compared with the aged group, more naive CD4+ T cells, fewer expanded clones and increased TCR diversity were shown by the long-lived group, suggesting age selection.

Taken from cysteine to phenylalanine, the CDR3 has 15 residues. The entry retains the CDR3 DNA only, 45 bases that are in frame from base 1. According to the germline V gene, CDR1 reads SGHDN and CDR2 reads FVKESK. The V end loses 5 bases and the J end loses 4 bases, and a stretch of 17 bases separates them. Libraries came from 5' RACE. TCRdb records Illumina HiSeq 2500 as the sequencer. A second roughly 6 to 12 cycle PCR used a sample-barcoded 5' primer and a J-beta primer mix. A template-switch 5' adaptor carrying 12 random nucleotides introduced a unique molecular identifier onto each TCR beta cDNA molecule. Each sample yielded at least 2.5 million CDR3-containing paired-end reads. First-strand cDNA was synthesized from all RNA with the Mint cDNA synthesis kit, primed by a TRBC-specific oligonucleotide. Following uracil-DNA glycosylase treatment, a first 18-cycle PCR with universal primers M1SS and BC2_uni_R was performed on all cDNA. Under the source paper's analysis protocol: For normalization, 1 million high-quality reads were randomly selected from each sample, with every read carrying a distinct molecular identifier. Reads sharing molecular identifiers were discarded rather than binned into consensus sequences. MiTCR, with a Q25 quality threshold and the strictest error-elimination algorithm, was used for CDR3 identification, clonotype clustering and error correction. A nonparametric unseen species model with Euler transformation was used to estimate lower-bound total TCR beta diversity. Using fastp trimming at Q25 and MiXCR clonotype assembly, TCRdb reanalyzed the public sequencing data and kept in-frame beta chains. Here each entry gathers all rows of one CDR3 protein and keeps the most common genes and DNA. These V and J calls rely on TCRdb rather than the paper's analysis. The sample table lists approximately 800,000 distinct CDR3 sequences, 56% of them with a count of one. Roughly 24% of the sample is in the top ten clones.

Note on this clonotype: Its binding antigen is unknown. Per-base quality was not reported, and no clone a single base away is much larger than it.

The donors were 40 or so Caucasian individuals from Russia, aged roughly 6 to 100 years, who were systemically healthy. About 10 milliliters of peripheral blood were collected from each donor into EDTA-treated Vacutainer tubes. Ficoll-Paque density-gradient centrifugation was used to isolate PBMCs, with at least 6 million per sample. Trizol reagent was used to extract total RNA from PBMCs, with at least 5.5 micrograms per sample. Naive CD45RAhigh/CD27high T cell percentages were measured by flow cytometry on a PBMC aliquot from every donor. The chain is made from TRBV14 and TRBJ1-2; the D gene is unclear. Sequenced sample: blood. The source of this sequence is a man aged 35-49 years in good health. Here is the DNA: TGTGCCAGCAGCTCTAGTCCAGAAATGACCTATGGCTACACCTTC. Translation gives CASSSSPEMTYGYTF.